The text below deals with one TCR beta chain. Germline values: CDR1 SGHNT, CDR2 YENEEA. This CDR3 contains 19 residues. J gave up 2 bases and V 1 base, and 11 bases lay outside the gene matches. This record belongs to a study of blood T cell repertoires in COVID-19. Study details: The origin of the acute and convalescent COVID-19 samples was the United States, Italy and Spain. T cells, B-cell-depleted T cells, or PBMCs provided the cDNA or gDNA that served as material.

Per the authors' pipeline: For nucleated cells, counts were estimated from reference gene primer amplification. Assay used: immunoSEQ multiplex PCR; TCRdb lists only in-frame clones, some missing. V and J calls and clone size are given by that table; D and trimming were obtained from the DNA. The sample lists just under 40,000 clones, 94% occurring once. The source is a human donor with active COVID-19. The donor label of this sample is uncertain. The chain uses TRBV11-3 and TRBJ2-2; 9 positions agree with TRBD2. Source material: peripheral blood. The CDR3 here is CASSLVSFSGGVNTGELFF. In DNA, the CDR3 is TGTGCCAGCAGCTTAGTCTCGTTTAGCGGGGGAGTAAACACCGGGGAGCTGTTTTTT.